Below, 8 T cell receptor beta chains from the same sample are listed, as sequenced in a study of T-cell reconstitution after alpha-beta-depleted transplantation in children. It was with unique molecular identifiers that the TCRbeta library was prepared. TCRdb re-derived calls from the PCR reads in MiXCR, one entry per CDR3 protein. The table records 250,000 to 400,000 distinct CDR3 sequences, about a quarter of them present only once. Sequencing used PBMCs, mostly from graft donor cells, obtained 180 days after TCRalphabeta/CD19-depleted stem cell transplant. The receptors derive from a male patient aged 5 to 17 who had a stem cell transplant for acute lymphoblastic leukemia, so the T cells may come from the graft donor.

This clonotype was recorded a few times. This chain connects TRBV20-1 to TRBJ2-7, with D uncertain. The V end was cut by 8 bases, the J end by 1 base, with 12 bases between. The CDR3 is 12 residues long. From germline, CDR1 is DFQATT and CDR2 SNEGSKA (reference sequence). The CDR3 loop reads CSLRRPSYEQYF. The CDR3 nucleotides are TGCAGTTTGCGGAGACCGTCCTACGAGCAGTACTTC.

This clonotype was detected many times. V gene TRBV5-1 combines with J gene TRBJ1-4; D is undetermined. The V and J ends lost 8 bases and 4 bases respectively, with 12 bases between them. The CDR3 length is 13 residues. Germline CDR1 SGHRS, CDR2 YFSETQ. The CDR3 spells CASGPGVNEKLFF. The CDR3 bases are TGCGCCAGTGGGCCGGGTGTTAATGAAAAACTGTTTTTT.

This clonotype was detected only a few times. The V gene is TRBV18, the J gene TRBJ1-2; 9 bases align to TRBD1. Germline V gives CDR1 KGHSH, CDR2 LQKENI. V lost 6 bases to trimming and J lost 7 bases; unmatched junction nucleotides: 6. This CDR3 region has 13 residues. The CDR3 nucleotides read TGTGCCAGCTCGGGACAGGGAGGGCGTGGCTACACCTTC. Translated, it gives CASSGQGGRGYTF.

The genes are TRBV7-7 and TRBJ2-3, with D tentatively TRBD1 (5 bases). The length of the CDR3 is 17 residues. Per the germline V gene, CDR1 is SSHAT and CDR2 is FNYEAQ (reference sequence). V was trimmed by 5 bases and J by 2 bases, leaving 20 bases between them. The CDR3: CASSKLQGPQLTDTQYF. The CDR3 DNA follows: TGTGCCAGCAGCAAACTCCAGGGTCCTCAACTCACAGATACGCAGTATTTT.

The chain is built from TRBV4-3 and TRBJ1-1; 12 positions match TRBD1. Germline loops: CDR1 LGHNA, CDR2 YSLEER. Losses at the gene ends were 1 base for V and 9 bases for J; bases not matched to a gene: 9. The CDR3 totals 16 residues. The CDR3 loop is CASSQGRDRGLSQAFF. DNA for the CDR3: TGCGCCAGCAGCCAAGGCCGGGACAGGGGGCTATCGCAAGCTTTCTTT.

This clonotype was found once. The chain recombines TRBV27 with TRBJ2-1; D remains ambiguous. The CDR3 consists of 14 residues. V was shortened by 3 bases and J by 3 bases, with 9 bases between the two germline ends. CDR1 is MNHEY and CDR2 is SMNVEV in the germline V gene (reference sequence). For the CDR3, the DNA is TGTGCCAGCAGTTTGGTGGCCGGCTACAATGAGCAGTTCTTC. It encodes CASSLVAGYNEQFF.

This clonotype was recorded at least ten times. The chain joins TRBV20-1 to TRBJ2-1, with 7 bases fitting TRBD1. Looked up from germline, CDR1 is DFQATT and CDR2 is SNEGSKA (reference sequence). The CDR3 spans 14 residues. V lost 5 bases, J lost 7 bases, and 11 bases stayed unmatched. This CDR3 is CSAPDRDGWNEQFF. The CDR3 DNA reads as TGCAGTGCTCCCGACAGGGATGGCTGGAATGAGCAGTTCTTC.

This clonotype showed up just a few times. J is TRBJ1-6 and V is TRBV20-1, with 7 positions matching TRBD1. The CDR3 consists of 15 residues. The junction had 12 bases not matched to a gene; V was cut back by 1 base and J by 12 bases. Germline values: CDR1 DFQATT, CDR2 SNEGSKA (reference sequence). CDR3 bases: TGCAGTGCTAGAGCCCAACAGGGGTCTGTAGAACCCCTCCACTTT. It codes for CSARAQQGSVEPLHF.